The sequence of this TCR beta chain was determined in a study of blood T cell repertoires in COVID-19. Overall study context: Acute-phase and convalescent COVID-19 samples originated in the United States, Italy and Spain.

CDR3 length equals 15 residues. Between the trimmed V and J ends, which lost 1 base and 3 bases, there was a span of 13 bases. Germline V gene data show CDR1 as LGHNA and CDR2 as YNFKEQ. Sequenced by immunoSEQ multiplex PCR; TCRdb stores in-frame clones only, minus some. Here the sample spans around 270,000 clones, less than 90% being singletons. The clonotype comes from a man in his sixties who had recovered from COVID-19. Sequenced sample: peripheral blood. The chain uses TRBV4-2 and TRBJ2-7; TRBD2 is a possible D gene (7 bases). The CDR3 protein is CASSQVAGAIYEQYF. The CDR3 DNA reads TGTGCCAGCAGCCAAGTCGCGGGGGCTATCTACGAGCAGTACTTC.